This T cell receptor beta chain comes out of a study of cytomegalovirus exposure and HLA in healthy donors. Germline-derived CDR1 and CDR2 are SEHNR and FQNEAQ (reference sequence). The CDR3 runs 16 residues. The V end lost 0 bases, the J end lost 6 bases, and 16 bases lay between the germline ends. General study results and limits: Indistinguishable V segments such as TRBV6-2 and TRBV6-3 were excluded. A classifier reportedly called cytomegalovirus status with high sensitivity and specificity.

Of note for this clone: Antigen specificity is unknown.

Use of 60 Vbeta and 13 Jbeta primers characterized the PCR. This table comes from immunoSEQ multiplex PCR, and its TCRdb copy is limited to in-frame clones, with some not included. Among around 150,000 clones listed, around 75% were seen once. J is TRBJ2-3 and V is TRBV7-9; D is uncertain. This TCR derives from a man aged 18 to 29 in good health and CMV-seronegative. What was sequenced was PBMCs. CDR3 sequence reads: CASSLAGRISMDTQYF. CDR3 DNA sequence: TGTGCCAGCAGCTTAGCAGGCAGGATCTCCATGGATACGCAGTATTTT.